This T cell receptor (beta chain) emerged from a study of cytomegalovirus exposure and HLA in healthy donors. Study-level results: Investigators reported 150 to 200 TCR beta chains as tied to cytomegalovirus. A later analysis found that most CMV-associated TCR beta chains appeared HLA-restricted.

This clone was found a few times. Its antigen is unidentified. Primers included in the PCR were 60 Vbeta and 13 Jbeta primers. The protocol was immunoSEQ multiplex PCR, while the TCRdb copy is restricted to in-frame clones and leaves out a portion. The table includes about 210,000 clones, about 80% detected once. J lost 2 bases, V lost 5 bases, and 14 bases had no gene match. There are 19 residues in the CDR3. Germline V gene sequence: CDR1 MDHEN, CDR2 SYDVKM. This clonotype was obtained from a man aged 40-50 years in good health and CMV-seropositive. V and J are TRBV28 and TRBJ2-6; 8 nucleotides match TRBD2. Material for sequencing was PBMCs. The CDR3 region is CASSTVGSGSWAGANVLTF. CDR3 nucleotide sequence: TGTGCCAGCAGTACTGTGGGCAGCGGGAGTTGGGCTGGGGCCAACGTCCTGACTTTC.